Presented here are 27 T cell receptor beta chains from one specimen sequenced in a study of T cell changes during pregnancy in multiple sclerosis. The protocol was immunoSEQ multiplex PCR, while the TCRdb copy is restricted to in-frame clones and leaves out a portion. The repertoire holds about 67,000 clones, just over 90% seen once, with 1.4% in the top ten. The sequences come from peripheral blood, collected in the second trimester of pregnancy. These receptors originate from a female donor with multiple sclerosis, enrolled in a pregnancy study.

The chain joins TRBV4-3 to TRBJ1-5, with D maybe TRBD1 (5 bases). Trimming removed 0 bases at V and 0 bases at J, with 6 bases between. The CDR3 has 15 residues. The germline V gene has CDR1 LGHNA and CDR2 YSLEER. The CDR3 bases are TGCGCCAGCAGCCAAGACAGGGCTAGCAATCAGCCCCAGCATTTT. Translating it yields CASSQDRASNQPQHF.

J is TRBJ2-2 and V is TRBV7-2; D unclear. CDR1 and CDR2 from the germline V gene are SGHTA and FQGNSA. The germline V and J ends were trimmed by 1 base and 4 bases, with 7 bases remaining between them. This CDR3 has 14 residues. CDR3 nucleotides: TGTGCCAGCAGCTTAGTCCGGTTCACCGGGGAGCTGTTTTTT. Its translation: CASSLVRFTGELFF.

This rearrangement joins TRBV19 to TRBJ2-7; D is possibly TRBD2 (5 bases). Germline values: CDR1 LNHDA, CDR2 SQIVND (reference sequence). The CDR3 length is 14 residues. Trimming stripped 3 bases from V and 0 bases from J, with 9 bases between. For the CDR3, the DNA is TGTGCCAGTAGTATTAGTGGGAGCTCCTACGAGCAGTACTTC. It specifies CASSISGSSYEQYF. Full variable domain (remainder filled in from reference TRBV19 and TRBJ2-7): DGGITQSPKYLFRKEGQNVTLSCEQNLNHDAMYWYRQDPGQGLRLIYYSQIVNDFQKGDIAEGYSVSREKKESFPLTVTSAQKNPTAFYLCASSISGSSYEQYFGPGTRLTVT.

The chain combines TRBV19 with TRBJ1-5; D unresolved. The CDR3 runs to 15 residues. Trimming removed 6 bases from V and 4 bases from J, with 16 bases in between. CDR1 is LNHDA and CDR2 is SQIVND in the germline V gene (reference sequence). The CDR3 DNA reads TGTGCCAGTAGCCCGAGGGCAGTTGGGAATCAGCCCCAGCATTTT. This codes for CASSPRAVGNQPQHF.

CDR3 in amino acids: CASSPGQGAYEQYF. In DNA, the CDR3 is TGTGCCAGCAGCCCGGGACAGGGAGCCTACGAGCAGTACTTC. This chain uses TRBV5-6 with TRBJ2-7, with TRBD1 matching 9 bases. Germline CDR1 SGHDT, CDR2 YYEEEE. The CDR3 is made up of 14 amino acids. V was clipped by 4 bases and J by 2 bases; unmatched bases: 4. The full variable domain, in which reference TRBV5-6 and TRBJ2-7 provide the parts outside the CDR3, is DAGVTQSPTHLIKTRGQQVTLRCSPKSGHDTVSWYQQALGQGPQFIFQYYEEEERQRGNFPDRFSGHQFPNYSSELNVNALLLGDSALYLCASSPGQGAYEQYFGPGTRLTVT.

The chain carries TRBV4-2 and TRBJ1-2; 8 nucleotides agree with TRBD1. The CDR3 contains 14 residues. The germline V gene encodes CDR1 LGHNA and CDR2 YNFKEQ. V lost 7 bases and J lost 6; bases outside the gene matches: 10. The chain's CDR3 is CASTESGQGDGYTF. The CDR3 nucleotides are TGTGCCAGCACCGAAAGCGGACAGGGAGATGGCTACACCTTC.

This clone was counted once. This chain uses TRBV7-9 with TRBJ2-2; D is possibly TRBD2 (6 bases). The ends were cut back, 2 bases at V and 4 bases at J, with 17 bases in the middle. CDR1 is SEHNR and CDR2 is FQNEAQ in the germline V gene (reference sequence). This CDR3 region has 17 residues. CDR3 sequence: CASSLMVTSGFTGELFF. CDR3 nucleotide sequence: TGTGCCAGCAGCTTAATGGTAACCAGCGGGTTCACCGGGGAGCTGTTTTTT. The full variable domain, completed using reference TRBV7-9 and TRBJ2-2, is DTGVSQNPRHKITKRGQNVTFRCDPISEHNRLYWYRQTLGQGPEFLTYFQNEAQLEKSRLLSDRFSAERPKGSFSTLEIQRTEQGDSAMYLCASSLMVTSGFTGELFFGEGSRLTVL.

The V call is TRBV21-1, the J call TRBJ1-4. TRBV21-1 corresponds to a pseudogene. The CDR3 covers 16 residues. In nucleotides, the CDR3 is TGTGCCAGCAGCTTCCGAAGCGGGGATTTAGAAGAAAAACTGTTTTTT. It translates to CASSFRSGDLEEKLFF.

This clone was recorded only once. The chain carries TRBV10-3 and TRBJ2-1; D possibly corresponds to TRBD2 (6 bases). Trimming took off 7 bases at V and 3 bases at J, with 13 bases between the two ends. Germline V gene sequence: CDR1 ENHRY, CDR2 SYGVKD. This CDR3 has 14 residues. The CDR3 DNA reads as TGTGCCATCAAGACGGGAGAAGGCTACAATGAGCAGTTCTTC. Its protein product is CAIKTGEGYNEQFF.

The V call is TRBV7-9, the J call TRBJ2-2, with 10 bases identical to TRBD1. In germline, CDR1 is SEHNR, CDR2 FQNEAQ (reference sequence). The CDR3 is 18 amino acids. Trimming at V came to 8 bases and at J to 5 bases, leaving 17 bases not matched to a gene. The CDR3, as DNA: TGTGCCAGCGTGGCGGGGACAGGGGAACGACTGGGGACCGGGGAGCTGTTTTTT. It specifies CASVAGTGERLGTGELFF. The full variable domain, its missing parts supplied by reference TRBV7-9 and TRBJ2-2, is DTGVSQNPRHKITKRGQNVTFRCDPISEHNRLYWYRQTLGQGPEFLTYFQNEAQLEKSRLLSDRFSAERPKGSFSTLEIQRTEQGDSAMYLCASVAGTGERLGTGELFFGEGSRLTVL.

The rearrangement uses TRBV5-1 and TRBJ1-1; 9 bases fit TRBD1. V dropped 1 base and J dropped 1; count of bases not matched to a gene: 2. Germline values: CDR1 SGHRS, CDR2 YFSETQ. The CDR3 contains 15 residues. The CDR3 region is CASSLLDRGNTEAFF. The CDR3 DNA reads TGCGCCAGCAGCTTGTTGGACAGGGGGAACACTGAAGCTTTCTTT.

This clone was picked up one time. V and J are TRBV19 and TRBJ1-5; 8 bases map to TRBD1. The CDR3 is 14 amino acids. Germline V CDR1 and CDR2: LNHDA, SQIVND (reference sequence). The trim removed 5 bases at V and 1 base at J, leaving 1 base unmatched. This CDR3 is CASSGDRSNQPQHF. CDR3 DNA sequence: TGTGCCAGTAGTGGGGACAGGAGCAATCAGCCCCAGCATTTT. Looking up the rest from reference TRBV19 and TRBJ1-5 gives the full variable domain: DGGITQSPKYLFRKEGQNVTLSCEQNLNHDAMYWYRQDPGQGLRLIYYSQIVNDFQKGDIAEGYSVSREKKESFPLTVTSAQKNPTAFYLCASSGDRSNQPQHFGDGTRLSIL.

The rearrangement uses TRBV10-2 and TRBJ2-7; 7 bases align to TRBD1. Germline loops: CDR1 WSHSY, CDR2 SAAADI. The CDR3 contains 16 residues. The ends lost 2 bases at V and 0 bases at J; junction bases unmatched: 7. CDR3 DNA sequence: TGCGCCAGCAGTGAGCCGTTCGGGACAGCCTCCTACGAGCAGTACTTC. Protein product: CASSEPFGTASYEQYF.

The V gene is TRBV13, the J gene TRBJ1-1; tentatively, D is TRBD1 (5 bases). Per the germline V gene, CDR1 is PRHDT and CDR2 is FYEKMQ (reference sequence). This CDR3 region has 15 residues. V lost 3 bases and J 5 bases, leaving 16 bases between the germline ends. In DNA, the CDR3 is TGTGCCAGCAGCTTGCCGCAGACCGGGGGGACTGAAGCTTTCTTT. It codes for CASSLPQTGGTEAFF.

The genes are TRBV11-1 and TRBJ1-2, with 7 bases fitting TRBD1. J gave up 8 bases and V 5 bases, and 8 bases lay outside the gene matches. CDR3 size: 13 residues. Germline CDR1 is SGHAT and CDR2 is FQDESV (reference sequence). The CDR3 sequence: CASSPDRVRGYTF. The CDR3 nucleotides are TGTGCCAGCAGCCCCGACAGGGTGAGAGGCTACACCTTC.

CDR3 DNA: TGTGCCTGGTCGGCGGGAAGGACGACTAATGAAAAACTGTTTTTT. Its translation is CAWSAGRTTNEKLFF. This sequence joins TRBV30 and TRBJ1-4; D is unresolved. This CDR3 comprises 15 residues. Trimming removed 5 bases at V and 2 bases at J, with 15 bases between. Germline assignment: CDR1 GTSNPN and CDR2 SVGIG (reference sequence).

The chain couples TRBV18 to TRBJ2-5, with D possibly matching TRBD2 (6 bases). The V gene lost 6 bases and the J gene lost 0 bases, with 17 bases spanning the gap. This CDR3 contains 16 residues. The germline V gene encodes CDR1 KGHSH and CDR2 LQKENI. CDR3 nucleotides: TGTGCCAGCTCCCCCCTGGGACTCTCGTACCAAGAGACCCAGTACTTC. This sequence encodes CASSPLGLSYQETQYF.

The chain joins TRBV7-7 to TRBJ1-3; unclear D gene. The germline V gene encodes CDR1 SSHAT and CDR2 FNYEAQ (reference sequence). Trimming pared 5 bases from V and 0 bases from J, leaving 8 bases between. The CDR3 totals 14 residues. CDR3 sequence (DNA): TGTGCCAGCAGCCTTGGTAGCTCTGGAAACACCATATATTTT. Amino acid sequence: CASSLGSSGNTIYF.

This clone was counted a single time. This chain connects TRBV9 to TRBJ2-7; D perhaps matches TRBD1 (6 bases). The V gene lost 3 bases and the J gene lost 3 bases, with 13 bases spanning the gap. The CDR3 loop spans 14 amino acids. Looked up from germline, CDR1 is SGDLS and CDR2 is YYNGEE. In nucleotides, the CDR3 is TGTGCCAGCAGCGCGGACAGAGCGATCTACGAGCAGTACTTC. Its translation is CASSADRAIYEQYF.

This sequence joins TRBV6-6 and TRBJ1-5, with D unresolved. This CDR3 spans 12 amino acids. V dropped 5 bases and J dropped 7 bases, with 9 bases sitting between them. Germline CDR1 and CDR2: MNHNY and SVGAGI (reference sequence). CDR3 residues: CASSTTFQPQHF. CDR3 bases: TGTGCCAGCAGTACTACCTTCCAGCCCCAGCATTTT.

The chain carries TRBV7-3 and TRBJ2-2; 7 nucleotides match TRBD1. Trimming at V came to 8 bases and at J to 6 bases, leaving 12 bases not matched to a gene. The CDR3 has 15 residues. Germline CDR1 reads SGHTA; CDR2 reads FQGTGA. The CDR3 reads CASQKTGRVPGELFF. The CDR3 nucleotides are TGTGCCAGCCAAAAGACAGGGCGGGTACCCGGGGAGCTGTTTTTT.

The gene calls are TRBV4-1 and TRBJ1-5; 10 nucleotides align to TRBD1. This CDR3 contains 17 residues. Germline-derived CDR1 and CDR2 are MGHRA and YSYEKL. V trimming: 0 bases; J trimming: 5 bases; junction bases outside the gene matches: 7. The CDR3 DNA reads as TGCGCCAGCAGCCAAGAGGGCCCGGGACAGGGGCATCAGCCCCAGCATTTT. Amino acid sequence: CASSQEGPGQGHQPQHF.

This clone was recorded only once. The V call is TRBV19, the J call TRBJ2-2, with D perhaps TRBD2 (6 bases). There are 15 residues in the CDR3. Germline V gene data show CDR1 as LNHDA and CDR2 as SQIVND (reference sequence). Trimming stripped 3 bases from V and 5 bases from J, with 13 bases between. The CDR3 nucleotides read TGTGCCAGTAGTATGGTGGCGGGATATACCGGGGAGCTGTTTTTT. Translated: CASSMVAGYTGELFF.

The gene calls are TRBV27 and TRBJ2-1; TRBD2 aligns across 7 bases. This CDR3 has 15 amino acids. Per germline, CDR1 MNHEY and CDR2 SMNVEV (reference sequence). After removal of 6 bases from V and 8 bases from J, the junction contained 13 bases not matched to a gene. The CDR3 here is CASSPRRLAVDEQFF. The DNA of the CDR3 is TGTGCCAGCAGCCCCCGTAGACTAGCTGTGGATGAGCAGTTCTTC.

The chain is built from TRBV5-6 and TRBJ2-1; 7 bases are a match to TRBD2. The CDR3 has 18 amino acids. V lost 3 bases to trimming and J lost 8 bases; unmatched junction nucleotides: 20. Germline values: CDR1 SGHDT, CDR2 YYEEEE. The CDR3 DNA reads TGTGCCAGCAGCTCCTTCCTGGAAGCCGGGACTACGGTCGATGAGCAGTTCTTC. Amino acid sequence: CASSSFLEAGTTVDEQFF.

This chain uses TRBV6-5 with TRBJ1-2; 10 nucleotides agree with TRBD1. Germline V gene data show CDR1 as MNHEY and CDR2 as SVGAGI. V gave up 4 bases and J gave up 4 bases; unmatched junction bases: 3. This CDR3 has 14 amino acids. The CDR3 region is CASSSGTGVYGYTF. In DNA, the CDR3 is TGTGCCAGCAGTTCCGGGACAGGGGTCTATGGCTACACCTTC.

V is TRBV9 and J is TRBJ2-7; TRBD2 matches 8 bases. The J segment lost 0 bases and the V segment lost 3 bases, leaving 11 bases of the junction unmatched. CDR3 size: 17 residues. CDR1 SGDLS and CDR2 YYNGEE come from the germline V gene. CDR3 nucleotide sequence: TGTGCCAGCAGCGGTCGGGGGGGGGTGGAAGCCTCCTACGAGCAGTACTTC. Protein: CASSGRGGVEASYEQYF.